The sequence of this T cell receptor (beta chain) was determined in a study of cytomegalovirus exposure and HLA in healthy donors. Findings and caveats of the study: Reports credit the classifier with highly specific, highly sensitive diagnosis of cytomegalovirus status. Presence/absence analyses rested on an assumption that sequencing depth was roughly uniform across donors. Confirmation in vitro established that a few CMV-associated chains were specific for CMV antigens.

There were likely unrecorded immune exposures, though donors were nominally healthy when sampled. In regard to this clone: The antigen remains unidentified.

Vbeta (60) and Jbeta (13) primers were used in the PCR. Profiling relied on immunoSEQ multiplex PCR, and the TCRdb table lists in-frame clones only, not all of them. The sample shows about 85,000 clones, roughly 80% of them seen only once. The clonotype was recovered from a man aged 50-59 years in good health and CMV-seropositive. The sample was PBMCs.

CDR3 sequence reads: CASSLRAGDTGELFF. CDR3 nucleotide sequence: TGTGCCAGCAGCTTGAGGGCAGGGGACACCGGGGAGCTGTTTTTT. This chain uses TRBV11-3 with TRBJ2-2, with D possibly matching TRBD1 (6 bases). Trimming shortened V by 3 bases and J by 3 bases, and 11 bases separated the two germline ends. Germline V gene data show CDR1 as SGHNT and CDR2 as YENEEA. The CDR3 contains 15 residues.